The 24 T cell receptor beta chains in this list originate from one sample, sequenced in a study of chemoradiotherapy in HPV16-positive cancers. Generated by immunoSEQ multiplex PCR, the TCRdb table keeps only in-frame clones and is missing some. The sample shows roughly 20,000 clones, around nine tenths of them seen only once. Specimen: blood, collected from a patient who underwent chemoradiotherapy. The source is a human donor with HPV-associated anogenital cancer.

The rearrangement joins TRBV6-5 to TRBJ1-1; maybe TRBD1 (5 bases). Trimming cost V 6 bases and J 0 bases, with 14 bases left between them. Germline values: CDR1 MNHEY, CDR2 SVGAGI. CDR3 size: 15 residues. The CDR3 coding sequence is TGTGCCAGCAGGGAATTCGACAGCTTGAACACTGAAGCTTTCTTT. The encoded protein is CASREFDSLNTEAFF.

This chain connects TRBV14 to TRBJ1-1, with D maybe TRBD1 (6 bases). This CDR3 is built from 14 residues. The germline V gene encodes CDR1 SGHDN and CDR2 FVKESK. Trimming removed 4 bases from V and 1 base from J, with 10 bases in between. This chain's CDR3 is CASSLPGQNTEAFF. As DNA, the CDR3 is TGTGCCAGCAGCCTTCCGGGACAGAACACTGAAGCTTTCTTT.

The chain has TRBV18 and TRBJ1-2; TRBD1 is a possible D gene (6 bases). V lost 6 bases and J 3 bases, leaving 20 bases between the germline ends. The V gene's germline CDR1 is KGHSH and CDR2 LQKENI. The CDR3 is 16 amino acids. CDR3 sequence (DNA): TGTGCCAGCTCCTCGGACAGCCTCCCCCTCGACTATGGCTACACCTTC. Encoded protein: CASSSDSLPLDYGYTF.

The CDR3, as DNA: TGCGCCAGCAGCTTGGGGACGACCAGCGGTGTAGGCGAGCAGTACTTC. Translating gives CASSLGTTSGVGEQYF. The J gene is TRBJ2-7, the V gene TRBV5-1, with D possibly TRBD2 on 5 matching bases. Trimming took 0 bases from V and 6 from J, leaving 19 bases between them. Germline V gene lookup returns CDR1 SGHRS and CDR2 YFSETQ. This CDR3 has 16 amino acids.

The chain joins TRBV28 to TRBJ1-5; D may be TRBD1 (5 bases). Trimming pared 2 bases from V and 1 base from J, leaving 15 bases between. The CDR3 runs to 17 residues. Per the germline V gene, CDR1 is MDHEN and CDR2 is SYDVKM. CDR3 protein: CASSLVGRGVSNQPQHF. CDR3 bases: TGTGCCAGCAGTTTAGTGGGTCGGGGGGTGAGCAATCAGCCCCAGCATTTT. The variable domain in full, completed from reference TRBV28 and TRBJ1-5, reads DVKVTQSSRYLVKRTGEKVFLECVQDMDHENMFWYRQDPGLGLRLIYFSYDVKMKEKGDIPEGYSVSREKKERFSLILESASTNQTSMYLCASSLVGRGVSNQPQHFGDGTRLSIL.

The chain couples TRBV28 to TRBJ2-5; TRBD2 matches 8 bases. Germline CDR1 reads MDHEN; CDR2 reads SYDVKM. V gave up 6 bases and J gave up 2 bases; unmatched junction bases: 2. The CDR3 is 13 amino acids. The CDR3 nucleotides read TGTGCCAGCAGGGCGGGGGGACAAGAGACCCAGTACTTC. This translates into CASRAGGQETQYF.

The V call is TRBV9, the J call TRBJ2-5; D is possibly TRBD2 (5 bases). Deletions cut 0 bases from V and 3 bases from J, with 6 bases between. The CDR3 loop spans 13 amino acids. Germline V gene lookup returns CDR1 SGDLS and CDR2 YYNGEE. The CDR3 nucleotides are TGTGCCAGCAGCGTAGCGGGGAAAGAGACCCAGTACTTC. Translated, it gives CASSVAGKETQYF.

CDR3 in DNA: TGTGCCAGCAGTTTACGACAGAGACAGTTCTTC. Translating it yields CASSLRQRQFF. The rearrangement uses TRBV28 and TRBJ2-7; possibly TRBD1 for D (5 bases). TRBJ2-1 explains the end of the DNA better; the J call may be wrong. The CDR3 loop spans 11 amino acids. CDR1 MDHEN and CDR2 SYDVKM come from the germline V gene.

The chain combines TRBV6-5 with TRBJ2-3, with D possibly being TRBD1 (6 bases). V shed 5 bases and J shed 8 bases, with 14 bases lying between them. Germline V gives CDR1 MNHEY, CDR2 SVGAGI. CDR3 size: 13 residues. CDR3 protein: CASSVQGRGTQYF. In DNA, the CDR3 is TGTGCCAGCAGTGTACAGGGTAGAGGTACGCAGTATTTT.

This rearrangement joins TRBV4-3 to TRBJ2-3, with TRBD2 matching over 9 bases. The junction had 6 bases not matched to a gene; V was cut back by 0 bases and J by 5 bases. Per germline, CDR1 LGHNA and CDR2 YSLEER. The CDR3 totals 16 residues. The DNA for the CDR3 is TGCGCCAGCAGCCAAGAGCCCCTAGCGGGAAGAGATACGCAGTATTTT. The encoded protein is CASSQEPLAGRDTQYF.

The chain uses TRBV5-1 and TRBJ1-3; possibly TRBD1 for D (5 bases). The CDR3 totals 14 residues. The germline gives CDR1 SGHRS, CDR2 YFSETQ. V dropped 0 bases and J dropped 4 bases, with 8 bases sitting between them. The CDR3 coding sequence is TGCGCCAGCAGCTTGGCTGGGACCGGAAACACCATATATTTT. It codes for CASSLAGTGNTIYF.

The rearrangement joins TRBV5-6 to TRBJ2-1; unclear D gene. V was pared by 1 base and J by 1 base, with 9 bases between. CDR1 and CDR2 from the germline V gene are SGHDT and YYEEEE. The CDR3 contains 15 residues. The CDR3 reads CASSLLAVSYNEQFF. The CDR3 DNA follows: TGTGCCAGCAGCTTGTTGGCGGTGTCCTACAATGAGCAGTTCTTC.

This clone was counted a few times. The chain recombines TRBV28 with TRBJ2-1; TRBD2 is a possible D gene (6 bases). V was cut by 4 bases and J by 5 bases, with 21 bases left in between. The germline CDR1 and CDR2 sequences are MDHEN and SYDVKM. The CDR3 covers 17 residues. DNA for the CDR3: TGTGCCAGCAGTTCTCAAGATCCTCGGGGGACCAACAATGAGCAGTTCTTC. Translation gives CASSSQDPRGTNNEQFF.

This sequence joins TRBV6-1 and TRBJ2-5, with D possibly matching TRBD1 (6 bases). V lost 4 bases to trimming and J lost 1 base, with 13 bases between them. Per germline, CDR1 MNHNS and CDR2 SASEGT. The length of the CDR3 is 15 residues. The CDR3 loop reads CASSGKGEGQETQYF. The DNA for the CDR3 is TGTGCCAGCAGTGGGAAGGGGGAAGGCCAAGAGACCCAGTACTTC.

The count of this clone is one. This rearrangement joins TRBV11-2 to TRBJ2-4, with D possibly matching TRBD2 (6 bases). Looked up from germline, CDR1 is SGHAT and CDR2 is FQNNGV. Trimming took 3 bases from V and 3 from J, leaving 12 bases between them. The length of the CDR3 is 15 residues. CDR3: CASSFGGGGKNIQYF. CDR3 bases: TGTGCCAGCAGCTTCGGGGGAGGCGGCAAAAACATTCAGTACTTC.

The DNA of the CDR3 is TGTGCCAGCAGTTTGCGTCAGAATCAGCCCCAGCATTTT. Protein sequence: CASSLRQNQPQHF. The chain links TRBV27 to TRBJ1-5; D unclear. Deletions cut 3 bases from V and 4 bases from J, with 7 bases between. The CDR3 runs to 13 residues. Germline V gene sequence: CDR1 MNHEY, CDR2 SMNVEV (reference sequence).

V gene TRBV19 combines with J gene TRBJ2-3; 8 nucleotides line up with TRBD2. V shed 6 bases, J shed 1 base, and the junction held 6 bases outside the gene matches. This CDR3 is 15 amino acids long. The germline V gene encodes CDR1 LNHDA and CDR2 SQIVND (reference sequence). The DNA of the CDR3 is TGTGCCAGTAGCAGCTTGCGGGAGGGCACAGATACGCAGTATTTT. Protein product: CASSSLREGTDTQYF.

This clone is a singleton in its sample. The V gene is TRBV7-8, the J gene TRBJ2-4, with 11 positions matching TRBD1. The CDR3 runs to 17 residues. Germline CDR1 and CDR2: SGHVS and FQNEAQ. V was pared by 5 bases and J by 1 base, with 7 bases of the junction left unmatched. CDR3 residues: CASSTRGQGAAKNIQYF. CDR3 nucleotides: TGTGCCAGCAGCACTCGCGGACAGGGGGCGGCCAAAAACATTCAGTACTTC.

The chain recombines TRBV5-6 with TRBJ2-4, with D possibly TRBD2 on 7 matching bases. Germline V gene data show CDR1 as SGHDT and CDR2 as YYEEEE. CDR3 length equals 15 residues. Trimming cost V 5 bases and J 1 base, with 13 bases left between them. CDR3 protein: CASSLGGVAKNIQYF. The CDR3 DNA reads TGTGCCAGCAGTTTAGGGGGGGTTGCCAAAAACATTCAGTACTTC.

This clone was seen once. This chain joins TRBV11-2 and TRBJ2-4; D might be TRBD1 (5 bases). Trimming took off 2 bases at V and 3 bases at J, with 14 bases between the two ends. This CDR3 spans 16 amino acids. Germline CDR1 is SGHAT and CDR2 is FQNNGV. The CDR3 here is CASSLRQGWGKNIQYF. CDR3 bases: TGTGCCAGCAGCTTAAGGCAGGGCTGGGGCAAAAACATTCAGTACTTC.

The CDR3, as DNA: TGTGCCAGCAGCTTGGTAGCGGGAGATCCCACCGGGGAGCTGTTTTTT. This codes for CASSLVAGDPTGELFF. The chain uses TRBV7-2 and TRBJ2-2; TRBD2 agrees at 9 bases. Germline-derived CDR1 and CDR2 are SGHTA and FQGNSA. V lost 3 bases and J lost 4; bases outside the gene matches: 6. CDR3 size: 16 residues.

J is TRBJ1-5 and V is TRBV19, with D possibly being TRBD1 (5 bases). Trimming took 6 bases from V and 0 from J, leaving 12 bases between them. The germline gives CDR1 LNHDA, CDR2 SQIVND (reference sequence). The CDR3 runs 15 residues. DNA of the CDR3: TGTGCCAGTAGGGGCAGGGCCTATAGCAATCAGCCCCAGCATTTT. Its protein product is CASRGRAYSNQPQHF. Using reference TRBV19 and TRBJ1-5 for the parts outside the CDR3, the full variable domain is DGGITQSPKYLFRKEGQNVTLSCEQNLNHDAMYWYRQDPGQGLRLIYYSQIVNDFQKGDIAEGYSVSREKKESFPLTVTSAQKNPTAFYLCASRGRAYSNQPQHFGDGTRLSIL.

This CDR3 reads CASSQAPGADLAGEETQYF. In DNA form, the CDR3 reads TGCGCCAGCAGCCAAGCCCCGGGGGCTGACTTAGCGGGTGAAGAGACCCAGTACTTC. The V and J genes are TRBV4-1 and TRBJ2-5; a possible D gene is TRBD2 (7 bases). The CDR3 runs to 19 residues. V was trimmed by 1 base and J by 3 bases, leaving 24 bases between them. Germline V gives CDR1 MGHRA, CDR2 YSYEKL.

The genes are TRBV10-3 and TRBJ1-5; weak D call: TRBD1 (6 bases). Germline lookup yields CDR1 ENHRY and CDR2 SYGVKD. This CDR3 comprises 14 residues. The V and J ends lost 4 bases and 4 bases respectively, with 11 bases between them. DNA of the CDR3: TGTGCCATCAGTGGGGACATCTCAAATCAGCCCCAGCATTTT. This sequence encodes CAISGDISNQPQHF.